Listed below are T cell receptor beta chains from one sample, sequenced in a study of blood T cell repertoires in COVID-19. Method: immunoSEQ multiplex PCR; TCRdb's copy keeps in-frame clones and lacks some. The table lists 200,000 or so clones, 65% to 85% of them singletons. Sequenced material: peripheral blood. These receptors were collected from a man aged 55 to 70 with active or convalescent COVID-19. The CDR3 runs from the conserved cysteine through the conserved F or W. Each record gives: J gene, V gene, D gene, CDR3 length, clone size, CDR3 protein, CDR3 DNA. The D gene is left open where the match is weak. Size values are once, few and many counts, or a class for expanded clones, and some rows have none.

j_call: TRBJ2-7
v_call: TRBV28
d_call: TRBD1
cdr3_length: 13
clone_size: -
cdr3_aa: CASSGDRGVEQYF
cdr3_nt: TGTGCCAGCTCTGGGGACAGGGGGGTCGAGCAGTACTTC

j_call: TRBJ2-7
v_call: TRBV6-2/TRBV6-3
d_call: -
cdr3_length: 11
clone_size: -
cdr3_aa: CASSFSAEQYF
cdr3_nt: TGTGCCAGCAGTTTTAGTGCCGAGCAGTACTTC

j_call: TRBJ2-7
v_call: TRBV12-3/TRBV12-4
d_call: -
cdr3_length: 12
clone_size: -
cdr3_aa: CASAWESYEQYF
cdr3_nt: TGTGCCAGCGCCTGGGAGTCCTACGAGCAGTACTTC

j_call: TRBJ1-3
v_call: TRBV5-1
d_call: -
cdr3_length: 13
clone_size: once
cdr3_aa: CASSLNSGNTIYF
cdr3_nt: TGCGCCAGCAGCCTAAACTCTGGAAACACCATATATTTT

j_call: TRBJ2-3
v_call: TRBV28
d_call: -
cdr3_length: 19
clone_size: -
cdr3_aa: CASSLYHSQMREVRDTQYF
cdr3_nt: TGTGCCAGCAGTTTATACCACAGTCAGATGAGGGAGGTCCGAGATACGCAGTATTTT

j_call: TRBJ2-5
v_call: TRBV6-5
d_call: -
cdr3_length: 15
clone_size: few
cdr3_aa: CASSSPAAAQETQYF
cdr3_nt: TGTGCCAGCAGTAGCCCCGCGGCGGCCCAAGAGACCCAGTACTTC

j_call: TRBJ2-1
v_call: TRBV24-1
d_call: -
cdr3_length: 15
clone_size: -
cdr3_aa: CATSDLTLQGYEQFF
cdr3_nt: TGTGCCACCAGTGATTTAACTTTACAGGGCTATGAGCAGTTCTTC

j_call: TRBJ2-7
v_call: TRBV10-3
d_call: TRBD2
cdr3_length: 16
clone_size: -
cdr3_aa: CAIRLARVRSFYEQYF
cdr3_nt: TGTGCCATCAGACTAGCGCGAGTTCGGTCCTTCTACGAGCAGTACTTC

j_call: TRBJ2-7
v_call: TRBV4-1
d_call: TRBD2
cdr3_length: 16
clone_size: -
cdr3_aa: CASSQVGTSGNYEQYF
cdr3_nt: TGCGCCAGCAGCCAAGTGGGGACTAGCGGAAACTACGAGCAGTACTTC

j_call: TRBJ2-5
v_call: TRBV10-3
d_call: -
cdr3_length: 13
clone_size: -
cdr3_aa: CAISDGGQETQYF
cdr3_nt: TGTGCCATCAGTGATGGGGGGCAAGAGACCCAGTACTTC

j_call: TRBJ1-5
v_call: TRBV5-1
d_call: -
cdr3_length: 14
clone_size: few
cdr3_aa: CASSPWEGIGPQHF
cdr3_nt: TGCGCCAGCAGCCCCTGGGAGGGAATAGGGCCCCAGCATTTT

j_call: TRBJ2-7
v_call: TRBV5-1
d_call: -
cdr3_length: 14
clone_size: -
cdr3_aa: CASSSRGGQYEQYF
cdr3_nt: TGCGCCAGCAGCTCCCGCGGCGGACAATACGAGCAGTACTTC

j_call: TRBJ2-2
v_call: TRBV19
d_call: -
cdr3_length: 15
clone_size: -
cdr3_aa: CASTPTEENTGELFF
cdr3_nt: TGTGCCAGTACCCCCACGGAGGAGAACACCGGGGAGCTGTTTTTT

j_call: TRBJ2-7
v_call: TRBV10-3
d_call: TRBD1
cdr3_length: 17
clone_size: few
cdr3_aa: CAISRAPGTGETYEQYF
cdr3_nt: TGTGCCATCAGCCGAGCCCCCGGGACAGGGGAAACCTACGAGCAGTACTTC

j_call: TRBJ2-7
v_call: TRBV9
d_call: TRBD2
cdr3_length: 15
clone_size: -
cdr3_aa: CASSLGASGGYEQYF
cdr3_nt: TGTGCCAGCAGCCTAGGCGCTAGCGGGGGTTACGAGCAGTACTTC

j_call: TRBJ2-3
v_call: TRBV5-1
d_call: TRBD2
cdr3_length: 16
clone_size: -
cdr3_aa: CASSSSSGRRTDTQYF
cdr3_nt: TGCGCCAGCAGCTCATCTAGCGGGAGAAGGACAGATACGCAGTATTTT

j_call: TRBJ2-2
v_call: TRBV7-6
d_call: TRBD2
cdr3_length: 17
clone_size: once
cdr3_aa: CASSLGLAGAVTGELFF
cdr3_nt: TGTGCCAGCAGCTTGGGACTAGCGGGAGCGGTCACCGGGGAGCTGTTTTTT

j_call: TRBJ1-1
v_call: TRBV7-3
d_call: -
cdr3_length: 13
clone_size: -
cdr3_aa: CASSAYRDAGAFF
cdr3_nt: TGTGCCAGCAGCGCATACAGGGACGCGGGAGCTTTCTTT

j_call: TRBJ2-5
v_call: TRBV3-1/TRBV3-2
d_call: TRBD2
cdr3_length: 18
clone_size: -
cdr3_aa: CASSQDLAGGPVRETQYF
cdr3_nt: TGTGCCAGCAGCCAAGATCTAGCGGGAGGGCCTGTGCGAGAGACCCAGTACTTC

j_call: TRBJ2-3
v_call: TRBV6-5
d_call: TRBD2
cdr3_length: 15
clone_size: -
cdr3_aa: CASRASGYSTDTQYF
cdr3_nt: TGTGCCAGCCGGGCTAGCGGGTATAGCACAGATACGCAGTATTTT

j_call: TRBJ2-7
v_call: TRBV27
d_call: -
cdr3_length: 14
clone_size: -
cdr3_aa: CASSLSRTSDEQYF
cdr3_nt: TGTGCCAGCAGTTTATCGAGAACTTCGGACGAGCAGTACTTC

j_call: TRBJ1-2
v_call: TRBV11-2
d_call: -
cdr3_length: 14
clone_size: -
cdr3_aa: CASSPQRGTGGYTF
cdr3_nt: TGTGCCAGCAGCCCCCAAAGGGGGACGGGTGGCTACACCTTC

j_call: TRBJ2-3
v_call: TRBV5-4
d_call: TRBD2
cdr3_length: 14
clone_size: -
cdr3_aa: CASSLDLASGRGHF
cdr3_nt: TGTGCCAGCAGCTTGGATCTGGCTAGCGGGAGGGGGCATTTT

j_call: TRBJ1-5
v_call: TRBV5-8
d_call: TRBD1
cdr3_length: 16
clone_size: -
cdr3_aa: CASSLAGGYSNQPQHF
cdr3_nt: TGTGCCAGCAGCTTGGCAGGGGGTTATAGCAATCAGCCCCAGCATTTT

j_call: TRBJ2-1
v_call: TRBV5-1
d_call: -
cdr3_length: 14
clone_size: -
cdr3_aa: CASSLLVGEGEQFF
cdr3_nt: TGCGCCAGCAGCTTGTTGGTGGGAGAGGGTGAGCAGTTCTTC

j_call: TRBJ1-2
v_call: TRBV28
d_call: -
cdr3_length: 13
clone_size: once
cdr3_aa: CASSRGTNYGYTF
cdr3_nt: TGTGCCAGCAGCCGCGGGACTAACTATGGCTACACCTTC

j_call: TRBJ2-1
v_call: TRBV28
d_call: TRBD1
cdr3_length: 14
clone_size: -
cdr3_aa: CASMRDRNLNEQFF
cdr3_nt: TGTGCCAGCATGAGGGACAGGAACCTCAATGAGCAGTTCTTC

j_call: TRBJ2-7
v_call: TRBV11-3
d_call: TRBD1
cdr3_length: 16
clone_size: -
cdr3_aa: CASSFSTGTGNDEQYF
cdr3_nt: TGTGCCAGCAGCTTTTCAACCGGGACAGGGAACGACGAGCAGTACTTC

j_call: TRBJ1-6
v_call: TRBV6-2/TRBV6-3
d_call: -
cdr3_length: 13
clone_size: -
cdr3_aa: CASSRTESVTLHF
cdr3_nt: TGTGCCAGCAGCCGGACAGAGTCTGTTACCCTCCACTTT

j_call: TRBJ2-3
v_call: TRBV6-4
d_call: TRBD2
cdr3_length: 16
clone_size: -
cdr3_aa: CASSEGSGRAGDTQYF
cdr3_nt: TGTGCCAGCAGTGAGGGTAGCGGGAGGGCCGGAGATACGCAGTATTTT

j_call: TRBJ1-2
v_call: TRBV5-1
d_call: -
cdr3_length: 12
clone_size: -
cdr3_aa: CASGPGGYGYTF
cdr3_nt: TGCGCCAGCGGCCCAGGAGGGTATGGCTACACCTTC

j_call: TRBJ2-1
v_call: TRBV5-1
d_call: TRBD1
cdr3_length: 16
clone_size: -
cdr3_aa: CASSPPGTGVNNEQFF
cdr3_nt: TGCGCCAGCAGCCCGCCCGGGACAGGGGTGAACAATGAGCAGTTCTTC

j_call: TRBJ2-1
v_call: TRBV6-2/TRBV6-3
d_call: TRBD2
cdr3_length: 16
clone_size: -
cdr3_aa: CASSYSGGRVYNEQFF
cdr3_nt: TGTGCCAGCAGTTACTCGGGGGGGAGGGTATACAATGAGCAGTTCTTC

j_call: TRBJ1-1
v_call: TRBV5-4
d_call: -
cdr3_length: 15
clone_size: -
cdr3_aa: CASSSHRGGDTEAFF
cdr3_nt: TGTGCCAGCAGCTCCCATCGAGGGGGGGACACTGAAGCTTTCTTT

j_call: TRBJ2-2
v_call: TRBV13
d_call: TRBD1
cdr3_length: 15
clone_size: -
cdr3_aa: CASSRDRGNTGELFF
cdr3_nt: TGTGCCAGCAGCCGGGACAGGGGCAACACCGGGGAGCTGTTTTTT

j_call: TRBJ2-1
v_call: TRBV18
d_call: -
cdr3_length: 15
clone_size: -
cdr3_aa: CASSPEQGSYNEQFF
cdr3_nt: TGTGCCAGCTCACCAGAACAGGGATCCTACAATGAGCAGTTCTTC

j_call: TRBJ2-1
v_call: TRBV3-1/TRBV3-2
d_call: TRBD2
cdr3_length: 15
clone_size: -
cdr3_aa: CASSQGLAGFNEQFF
cdr3_nt: TGTGCCAGCAGCCAAGGTCTAGCGGGATTCAATGAGCAGTTCTTC

j_call: TRBJ2-1
v_call: TRBV19
d_call: -
cdr3_length: 12
clone_size: -
cdr3_aa: CASSTILAEQFF
cdr3_nt: TGTGCCAGTAGTACAATTCTCGCGGAGCAGTTCTTC

j_call: TRBJ2-3
v_call: TRBV6-4
d_call: TRBD2
cdr3_length: 19
clone_size: -
cdr3_aa: CASSDVLWGLAGHTDTQYF
cdr3_nt: TGTGCCAGCAGTGACGTTTTGTGGGGATTAGCGGGACACACAGATACGCAGTATTTT

j_call: TRBJ2-7
v_call: TRBV6-5
d_call: -
cdr3_length: 14
clone_size: -
cdr3_aa: CASSSIGQVYEQYF
cdr3_nt: TGTGCCAGCAGCTCCATTGGACAAGTATACGAGCAGTACTTC

j_call: TRBJ2-3
v_call: TRBV28
d_call: -
cdr3_length: 15
clone_size: -
cdr3_aa: CASSSPGLHTDTQYF
cdr3_nt: TGTGCCAGCAGTTCCCCGGGATTACACACAGATACGCAGTATTTT

j_call: TRBJ2-2
v_call: TRBV7-6
d_call: TRBD2
cdr3_length: 15
clone_size: -
cdr3_aa: CASSSREGNTGELFF
cdr3_nt: TGTGCCAGCAGTTCGAGGGAGGGGAACACCGGGGAGCTGTTTTTT

j_call: TRBJ2-6
v_call: TRBV28
d_call: TRBD1
cdr3_length: 16
clone_size: -
cdr3_aa: CASSPKTGKGANVLTF
cdr3_nt: TGTGCCAGCAGTCCCAAGACAGGGAAGGGGGCCAACGTCCTGACTTTC

j_call: TRBJ1-5
v_call: TRBV6-2/TRBV6-3
d_call: -
cdr3_length: 13
clone_size: -
cdr3_aa: CASSLQGRQPQHF
cdr3_nt: TGTGCCAGCAGCTTACAGGGCCGTCAGCCCCAGCATTTT

j_call: TRBJ2-7
v_call: TRBV20-1
d_call: -
cdr3_length: 12
clone_size: once
cdr3_aa: CSAGAVSGEQYF
cdr3_nt: TGCAGTGCTGGTGCGGTTTCGGGGGAGCAGTACTTC

j_call: TRBJ2-2
v_call: TRBV5-5
d_call: -
cdr3_length: 16
clone_size: -
cdr3_aa: CASSPSGGTAIGELFF
cdr3_nt: TGTGCCAGCAGCCCGTCTGGAGGGACAGCTATCGGGGAGCTGTTTTTT

j_call: TRBJ2-7
v_call: TRBV11-2
d_call: TRBD2
cdr3_length: 14
clone_size: -
cdr3_aa: CASNPGLAGREQYF
cdr3_nt: TGTGCCAGCAACCCGGGACTAGCGGGGCGCGAGCAGTACTTC

j_call: TRBJ2-1
v_call: TRBV7-2
d_call: TRBD2
cdr3_length: 17
clone_size: -
cdr3_aa: CASSLELTSGTGNEQFF
cdr3_nt: TGTGCCAGCAGCTTAGAGCTTACTAGCGGGACCGGGAATGAGCAGTTCTTC

j_call: TRBJ1-2
v_call: TRBV29-1
d_call: -
cdr3_length: 12
clone_size: once
cdr3_aa: CSVESGGDGYTF
cdr3_nt: TGCAGCGTTGAATCAGGAGGCGATGGCTACACCTTC

j_call: TRBJ2-1
v_call: TRBV7-3
d_call: TRBD1
cdr3_length: 12
clone_size: few
cdr3_aa: CASSSDRNEQFF
cdr3_nt: TGTGCCAGCAGCTCGGACAGGAATGAGCAGTTCTTC

j_call: TRBJ2-5
v_call: TRBV5-1
d_call: -
cdr3_length: 15
clone_size: few
cdr3_aa: CASSAGQRFQETQYF
cdr3_nt: TGCGCCAGCAGCGCTGGACAGCGATTCCAAGAGACCCAGTACTTC

j_call: TRBJ2-1
v_call: TRBV27
d_call: -
cdr3_length: 12
clone_size: -
cdr3_aa: CASSSLPNEQFF
cdr3_nt: TGTGCCAGCAGTTCACTGCCTAATGAGCAGTTCTTC

j_call: TRBJ1-3
v_call: TRBV5-6
d_call: TRBD1
cdr3_length: 15
clone_size: -
cdr3_aa: CASSRTGSSGNTIYF
cdr3_nt: TGTGCCAGCAGCAGGACAGGCTCCTCTGGAAACACCATATATTTT

j_call: TRBJ2-7
v_call: TRBV15
d_call: TRBD1
cdr3_length: 16
clone_size: -
cdr3_aa: CATSRDSPGTGSEQYF
cdr3_nt: TGTGCCACCAGCAGAGATAGTCCCGGGACAGGGAGCGAGCAGTACTTC

j_call: TRBJ2-3
v_call: TRBV28
d_call: -
cdr3_length: 15
clone_size: -
cdr3_aa: CASSSWTEDTDTQYF
cdr3_nt: TGTGCCAGCAGCTCCTGGACAGAAGACACAGATACGCAGTATTTT